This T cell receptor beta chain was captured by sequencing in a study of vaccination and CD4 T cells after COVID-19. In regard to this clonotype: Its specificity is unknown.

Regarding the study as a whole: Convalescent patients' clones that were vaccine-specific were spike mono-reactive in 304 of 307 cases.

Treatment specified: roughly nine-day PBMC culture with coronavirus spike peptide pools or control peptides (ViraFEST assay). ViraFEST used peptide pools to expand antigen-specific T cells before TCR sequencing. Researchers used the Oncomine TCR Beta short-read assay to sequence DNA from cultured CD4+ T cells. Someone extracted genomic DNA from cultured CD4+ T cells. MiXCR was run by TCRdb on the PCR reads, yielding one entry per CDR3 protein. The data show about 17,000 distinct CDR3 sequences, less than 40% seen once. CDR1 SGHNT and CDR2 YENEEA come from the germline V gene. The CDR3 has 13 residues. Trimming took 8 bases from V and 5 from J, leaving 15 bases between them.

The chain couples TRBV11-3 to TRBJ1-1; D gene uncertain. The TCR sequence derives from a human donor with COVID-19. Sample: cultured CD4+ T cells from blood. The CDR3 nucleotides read TGTGCCAGCGGTTTCGGACGGGCGACTGAAGCTTTCTTT. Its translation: CASGFGRATEAFF. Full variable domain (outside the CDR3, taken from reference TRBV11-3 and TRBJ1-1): EAGVVQSPRYKIIEKKQPVAFWCNPISGHNTLYWYLQNLGQGPELLIRYENEEAVDDSQLPKDRFSAERLKGVDSTLKIQPAELGDSAVYLCASGFGRATEAFFGQGTRLTVV.